These 8 T cell receptor beta chains were all obtained from the same sample, sequenced in a study of blood T cell repertoires in COVID-19. Only in-frame clones appear in the TCRdb table, and some are missing; sequencing was by immunoSEQ multiplex PCR. The sample carries about 280,000 clones, roughly 80% recorded once. The source material was PBMCs or T cells enriched from blood (not recorded which). These receptors originate from a man aged 40-49 years who had been exposed to COVID-19.

The chain uses TRBV10-1 and TRBJ2-2, with 9 positions matching TRBD2. Trimming at V came to 0 bases and at J to 6 bases, leaving 8 bases not matched to a gene. This CDR3 is built from 17 residues. The V gene's germline CDR1 is WNHNN and CDR2 SYGVQD (reference sequence). As DNA, the CDR3 is TGCGCCAGCAGTGAGTCGTGGGCTAGCGGGAAGGCCGGGGAGCTGTTTTTT. Protein: CASSESWASGKAGELFF.

V usage is TRBV2 and J usage is TRBJ1-5; perhaps TRBD1 as D (5 bases). The CDR3 contains 14 residues. Looked up from germline, CDR1 is SNHLY and CDR2 is FYNNEI. V shed 8 bases and J shed 2 bases, with 13 bases lying between them. The CDR3 is CASLQEIGNQPQHF. CDR3 coding DNA: TGTGCCAGCTTACAGGAGATTGGCAATCAGCCCCAGCATTTT.

The J gene is TRBJ2-7, the V gene TRBV5-8; 9 bases are a match to TRBD2. Trimming at V came to 4 bases and at J to 4 bases, leaving 18 bases not matched to a gene. CDR1 is SGHTS and CDR2 is YDEGEE in the germline V gene. The CDR3 is 18 residues long. The CDR3 sequence: CASSLKLRSLSGSYEQYF. The DNA for the CDR3 is TGTGCCAGCAGCCTAAAATTAAGGAGTCTTAGCGGGAGTTACGAGCAGTACTTC.

The chain has TRBV11-2 and TRBJ2-1; D perhaps matches TRBD1 (5 bases). Germline assignment: CDR1 SGHAT and CDR2 FQNNGV. The ends were cut back, 5 bases at V and 10 bases at J, with 12 bases in the middle. The CDR3 is 12 residues long. The CDR3, as DNA: TGTGCCAGCAGCCCAGGGTGGCTGGAGCAGTTCTTC. Its protein product is CASSPGWLEQFF.

V is TRBV29-1 and J is TRBJ1-1; D remains ambiguous. The V gene's germline CDR1 is SQVTM and CDR2 ANQGSEA. The V end was cut by 7 bases, the J end by 3 bases, with 18 bases between. The CDR3 is 14 residues long. The CDR3: CSAEEWLADTEAFF. Written as DNA, the CDR3 is TGCAGCGCCGAAGAGTGGCTGGCGGACACTGAAGCTTTCTTT. Together with reference TRBV29-1 and TRBJ1-1, the CDR3 gives the full variable domain: SAVISQKPSRDICQRGTSLTIQCQVDSQVTMMFWYRQQPGQSLTLIATANQGSEATYESGFVIDKFPISRPNLTFSTLTVSNMSPEDSSIYLCSAEEWLADTEAFFGQGTRLTVV.

The chain couples TRBV5-6 to TRBJ2-1; 7 bases are shared with TRBD2. The CDR3 runs 11 residues. Germline CDR1 is SGHDT and CDR2 is YYEEEE. Unmatched junction bases numbered 7, after V lost 4 bases and J lost 15 bases. CDR3 protein: CASSEGRGVFF. CDR3 DNA: TGTGCCAGCAGCGAAGGACGGGGGGTGTTCTTC.

The J gene is TRBJ1-5, the V gene TRBV7-2; D is ambiguous. V gave up 1 base and J gave up 9 bases, with 10 bases separating them. The germline CDR1 and CDR2 sequences are SGHTA and FQGNSA. The CDR3 runs 13 residues. CDR3 region: CASSLDRARPQHF. In nucleotides, the CDR3 is TGTGCCAGCAGCTTAGACCGAGCCCGGCCCCAGCATTTT. The complete variable domain, with remaining parts taken from reference TRBV7-2 and TRBJ1-5, reads GAGVSQSPSNKVTEKGKDVELRCDPISGHTALYWYRQSLGQGLEFLIYFQGNSAPDKSGLPSDRFSAERTGGSVSTLTIQRTQQEDSAVYLCASSLDRARPQHFGDGTRLSIL.

The chain employs TRBV15 and TRBJ1-5; maybe TRBD1 (6 bases). V gave up 1 base and J gave up 1 base, with 11 bases separating them. This CDR3 is built from 16 residues. Germline V gene sequence: CDR1 LNHNV, CDR2 YYDKDF (reference sequence). CDR3 coding DNA: TGTGCCACCAGCAGAGTTGGGGGCTGGAGCAATCAGCCCCAGCATTTT. Protein product: CATSRVGGWSNQPQHF.